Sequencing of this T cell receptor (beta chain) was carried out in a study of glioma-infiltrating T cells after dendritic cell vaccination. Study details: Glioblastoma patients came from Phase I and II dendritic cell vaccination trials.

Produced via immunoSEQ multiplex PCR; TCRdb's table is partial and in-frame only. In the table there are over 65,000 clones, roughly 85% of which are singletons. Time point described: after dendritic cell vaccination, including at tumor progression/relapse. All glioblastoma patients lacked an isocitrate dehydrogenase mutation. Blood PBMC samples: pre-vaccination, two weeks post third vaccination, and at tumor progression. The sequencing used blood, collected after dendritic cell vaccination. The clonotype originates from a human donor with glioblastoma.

Written as DNA, the CDR3 is TGTGCCAGCAGCACCACAGGGACGTGGGCTACTGAAGCTTTCTTT. Protein: CASSTTGTWATEAFF. This chain joins TRBV7-3 and TRBJ1-1; D perhaps matches TRBD1 (6 bases). Trimming took 5 bases from V and 5 from J, leaving 18 bases between them. The CDR3 is made up of 15 amino acids. Germline CDR1 is SGHTA and CDR2 is FQGTGA.